Listed here is a single TCR beta chain. This specimen comes from a study of shared T cell receptors in the human thymus. Produced via immunoSEQ multiplex PCR; TCRdb's table is partial and in-frame only. The sample has some 400,000 clones, 95% seen once. Material: thymocytes. This sequence originates from a human donor.

The CDR3 DNA follows: TGTGCCAGCTCAACCGCGACGGGTAGGGGCACTGAAGCTTTCTTT. The encoded protein is CASSTATGRGTEAFF. The V call is TRBV28, the J call TRBJ1-1, with a weak D call TRBD1 (5 bases). CDR3 length equals 15 residues. The germline CDR1 and CDR2 sequences are MDHEN and SYDVKM. Deletions cut 8 bases from V and 4 bases from J, with 20 bases between.